A selection of T cell receptor beta chains follows, all from one sample in a study of T cells in Graves' hyperthyroidism and ophthalmopathy. TCRdb passed the multiplex PCR reads through MiXCR, listing each CDR3 protein once. This sample has hundreds of thousands of distinct CDR3 sequences, with less than 25% found just once. Sequenced sample: blood. The receptors here all came from a man aged 30 to 39 with Graves' ophthalmopathy. CDR3s include the opening cysteine and the closing phenylalanine or tryptophan. D genes are given only for firm matches. Only part of the rows carry a size: once, few, many, or a class if the clone is expanded.

V	D	J	size	DNA	CDR3
TRBV18	NA	TRBJ2-3	many	TGTGCCAGCTCAGTTTGGAGCACAGATACGCAGTATTTT	CASSVWSTDTQYF
TRBV5-1	NA	TRBJ2-7	many	TGCGCCAGCAGCTTGGCCGGCGGGACAGCGGGGGAGCAGTACTTC	CASSLAGGTAGEQYF
TRBV28	NA	TRBJ1-2	many	TGTGCCAGCAGTTTGGGCAGGGGAGACTATGGCTACACCTTC	CASSLGRGDYGYTF
TRBV29-1	NA	TRBJ2-7	few	TGCAGCGTTGAAGATTGGTCCAGGGGAGGCGAGCAGTACTTC	CSVEDWSRGGEQYF
TRBV20-1	NA	TRBJ1-5	once	TGCAGTGCTAGTATCGGGGGGCCCGATCAGCCCCAGCATTTT	CSASIGGPDQPQHF
TRBV6-1	NA	TRBJ1-1	few	TGTGCCAGCAGTGAAAGTAACAGGAACACTGAAGCTTTCTTT	CASSESNRNTEAFF
TRBV5-1	NA	TRBJ2-2	NA	TGCGCCAGCACCTGGACGAACACCGGGGAGCTGTTTTTT	CASTWTNTGELFF
TRBV6-2/TRBV6-3	NA	TRBJ2-2	few	TGTGCCAGCAGTTACCCCGGAACCGGGGAGCTGTTTTTT	CASSYPGTGELFF
TRBV6-1	NA	TRBJ1-1	many	TGTGCCAGCACCCTCCCGGAACAGAACACTGAAGCTTTCTTT	CASTLPEQNTEAFF
TRBV19	NA	TRBJ2-5	NA	TGTGCCAGTAGTATGCCCGGGCTCCAAGAGACCCAGTACTTC	CASSMPGLQETQYF
TRBV14	TRBD1	TRBJ1-1	few	TGTGCCAGCGCCACAGGGGACTGGCGCACTGAAGCTTTCTTT	CASATGDWRTEAFF
TRBV13	TRBD2	TRBJ2-7	NA	TGTGCCAGCAGCTTAGGCCGGCTAGCGGGAGGGTACGAGCAGTACTTC	CASSLGRLAGGYEQYF
TRBV3-1	NA	TRBJ2-3	few	TGTGCCAGCAGCCAACCCCCCGCAGATACGCAGTATTTT	CASSQPPADTQYF
TRBV12-3/TRBV12-4	NA	TRBJ1-3	NA	TGTGCCAGCAGTTTAGGCCGTGGAAACACCATATATTTT	CASSLGRGNTIYF
TRBV20-1	NA	TRBJ2-7	many	TGCAGTGCGTTGATGCGATACAGGGCGGGCGAGCAGTACTTC	CSALMRYRAGEQYF
TRBV7-2	NA	TRBJ2-7	many	TGTGCCAGCAGCTTAGCGCCGGTGGGAGATAAGGAAGAGCAGTACTTC	CASSLAPVGDKEEQYF
TRBV30	TRBD1	TRBJ2-7	few	TGTGCCAGATCAACAGGGGGCGAGCAGTACTTC	CARSTGGEQYF
TRBV5-6	NA	TRBJ2-7	many	TGTGCCAGCAGCTTGGGCAGGGAAAGCACCTACGAGCAGTACTTC	CASSLGRESTYEQYF
TRBV20-1	NA	TRBJ2-5	NA	TGCAGTGCTAGTATGGGGGGTTCAGAGACCCAGTACTTC	CSASMGGSETQYF
TRBV28	NA	TRBJ2-3	NA	TGTGCCAGCAGTTTTTGGGCGTCAGATACGCAGTATTTT	CASSFWASDTQYF
TRBV24-1	TRBD2	TRBJ2-7	NA	TGTGCCACCAGTGATTACCCGACTAGCCACGAGCAGTACTTC	CATSDYPTSHEQYF
TRBV25-1	TRBD1	TRBJ2-2	NA	TGTGCCAGCAGGGGGGACAGATCTACCGGGGAGCTGTTTTTT	CASRGDRSTGELFF
TRBV11-3	NA	TRBJ1-3	NA	TGTGCCAGCAGCTTTCTAAACACCATATATTTT	CASSFLNTIYF
TRBV7-8	NA	TRBJ1-1	few	TGTGCCACAGGGGACACTGAAGCTTTCTTT	CATGDTEAFF
TRBV18	TRBD2	TRBJ2-1	NA	TGTGCCAGCTCACCTAAGCGGGAGGGCGGATACAATGAGCAGTTCTTC	CASSPKREGGYNEQFF
TRBV11-2	TRBD2	TRBJ2-7	many	TGTGCCAGCAGCTTAGAGCTAGCGGGGAACTACGAGCAGTACTTC	CASSLELAGNYEQYF
TRBV3-1	NA	TRBJ1-1	NA	TGTGCCAGCAGCGAGCGACCGGGGAACACTGAAGCTTTCTTT	CASSERPGNTEAFF
TRBV2	NA	TRBJ1-1	many	TGTGCCAGCACCGAAAGGATGGGGGCCACTGAAGCTTTCTTT	CASTERMGATEAFF
TRBV20-1	TRBD2	TRBJ2-1	NA	TGCAGTGTTACCTCTAGCGGGATATTTAATGAGCAGTTCTTC	CSVTSSGIFNEQFF
TRBV7-9	TRBD2	TRBJ2-4	few	TGTGCCAGCAGCAGACTTAGCGGGTGGCCCAAAAACATTCAGTACTTC	CASSRLSGWPKNIQYF
TRBV11-2	TRBD1	TRBJ1-2	NA	TGTGCCAGCAGCACGAAACCGGGACAGGGGGCAACTGGCTACACCTTC	CASSTKPGQGATGYTF
TRBV18	NA	TRBJ1-5	many	TGTGCCAGCTCACCGGGCCAGTATAGCAATCAGCCCCAGCATTTT	CASSPGQYSNQPQHF
TRBV3-1	TRBD2	TRBJ2-3	few	TGTGCCAGCAGCCAAGATCCGGCGGGAGGGCTGGAAGATACGCAGTATTTT	CASSQDPAGGLEDTQYF
TRBV29-1	TRBD1	TRBJ2-7	NA	TGCAGCGCTGTTTTGGGACAGGGGGCAAGGGAGCAGTACTTC	CSAVLGQGAREQYF
TRBV27	TRBD1	TRBJ1-2	few	TGTGCCAGCAGTTTATCCGACAGGGCAAATGGCTACACCTTC	CASSLSDRANGYTF
TRBV28	NA	TRBJ2-1	NA	TGTGCCAGCAGTTTAGTCCTAGCGCCACGAAATGAGCAGTTCTTC	CASSLVLAPRNEQFF
TRBV9	TRBD1	TRBJ2-1	NA	TGTGCCAGCAGCTTAGACTCGGGACAGTCCTACAATGAGCAGTTCTTC	CASSLDSGQSYNEQFF
TRBV12-3/TRBV12-4	NA	TRBJ1-1	many	TGTGCCAGCAGGCGGGGGGCTCGCACTGAAGCTTTCTTT	CASRRGARTEAFF
TRBV6-2/TRBV6-3	NA	TRBJ1-5	NA	TGTGCCAGCAGTTATGAGGGGAGCTATCAGCCCCAGCATTTT	CASSYEGSYQPQHF
TRBV7-9	NA	TRBJ2-7	many	TGTGCCAGCAGCTCAATAACCGGGACGAACTCCTACGAGCAGTACTTC	CASSSITGTNSYEQYF
TRBV2	NA	TRBJ2-2	NA	TGTGCCAGCAGTGATAGTCCAACCGGGGAGCTGTTTTTT	CASSDSPTGELFF
TRBV18	NA	TRBJ1-2	NA	TGTGCCAGCAAAACCAACAAGGCCAATAACTATGGCTACACCTTC	CASKTNKANNYGYTF
TRBV6-2/TRBV6-3	NA	TRBJ1-1	few	TGTGCCAGCAGTGCCCGAGGGGGTGGGAATGAAGCTTTCTTT	CASSARGGGNEAFF
TRBV20-1	NA	TRBJ2-1	NA	TGCAGTGCTCAGCGGGCAGCCTCCTACAATGAGCAGTTCTTC	CSAQRAASYNEQFF
TRBV12-3/TRBV12-4	TRBD2	TRBJ2-3	NA	TGTGCCAGCAGTCGGCAGCGGGGCGGCACAGATACGCAGTATTTT	CASSRQRGGTDTQYF